This T cell receptor beta chain was sequenced for a study of shared clonotypes between healthy human individuals. Study-level results: Estimated richness was generally greater in naive than memory subsets. Non-shared clonotypes showed lower generation probabilities than clonotypes common to all four donors.

Germline V lookup: CDR1 GTSNPN, CDR2 SVGIG (reference sequence). This CDR3 has 13 residues. Trimming took off 3 bases at V and 4 bases at J, with 12 bases between the two ends. To note about this clone: Its antigen is still unknown.

Naive-designated CD8 cells lacked CD45RO, were positively enriched for CCR7, and omitted terminally differentiated effector memory CD45RA+ cells. In the original workflow: Junction-only sequences without quality scores came from ImmunoSEQ, so filtering differed. The protocol was immunoSEQ multiplex PCR, while the TCRdb copy is restricted to in-frame clones and leaves out a portion. V and J calls and clone size are as listed in that table; D and trimming were resolved from the DNA. The table lists about 1.9 million clones, about 94% of them singletons. Sequencing was carried out using naive CD8+ T cells from PBMCs. This clonotype was sampled from a man between 18 and 35 years old in good health. Some clones in this sample may be carry-over from other donors' samples. The V call is TRBV30, the J call TRBJ1-1; no clear D. The CDR3 loop is CAWRPLLFTEAFF. The CDR3, as DNA: TGTGCCTGGAGACCGCTCCTGTTCACTGAAGCTTTCTTT.